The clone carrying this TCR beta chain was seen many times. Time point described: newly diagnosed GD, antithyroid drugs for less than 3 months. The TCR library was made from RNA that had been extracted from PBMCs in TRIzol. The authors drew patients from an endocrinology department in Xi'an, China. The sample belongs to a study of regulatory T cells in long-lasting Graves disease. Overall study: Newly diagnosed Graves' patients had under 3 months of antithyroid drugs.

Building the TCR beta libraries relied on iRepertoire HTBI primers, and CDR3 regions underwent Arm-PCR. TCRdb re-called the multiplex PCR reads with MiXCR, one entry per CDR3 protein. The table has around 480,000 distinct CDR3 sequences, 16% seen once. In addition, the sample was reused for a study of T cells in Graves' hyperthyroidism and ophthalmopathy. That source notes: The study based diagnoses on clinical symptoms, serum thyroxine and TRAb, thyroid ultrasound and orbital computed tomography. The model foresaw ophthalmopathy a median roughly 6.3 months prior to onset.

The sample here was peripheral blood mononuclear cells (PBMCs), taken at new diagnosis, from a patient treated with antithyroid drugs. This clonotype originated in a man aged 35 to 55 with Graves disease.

The CDR3, as DNA: TGTGCCAGCGATGTAGAGCACGAGCAGTACTTC. This encodes CASDVEHEQYF. The rearrangement links TRBV12-3 or TRBV12-4 to TRBJ2-7; D not certain. This CDR3 spans 11 amino acids. V lost 8 bases, J lost 5 bases, and 10 bases lay in between.